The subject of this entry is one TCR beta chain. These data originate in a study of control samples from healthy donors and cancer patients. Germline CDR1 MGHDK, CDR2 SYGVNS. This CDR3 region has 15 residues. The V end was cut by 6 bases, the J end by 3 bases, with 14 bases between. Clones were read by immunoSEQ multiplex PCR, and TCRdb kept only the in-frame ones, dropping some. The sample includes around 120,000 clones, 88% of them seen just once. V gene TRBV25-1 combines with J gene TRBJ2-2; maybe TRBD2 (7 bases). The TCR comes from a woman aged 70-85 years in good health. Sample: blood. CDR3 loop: CASSGPGGHTGELFF. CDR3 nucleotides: TGTGCCAGCAGCGGCCCCGGGGGGCACACCGGGGAGCTGTTTTTT. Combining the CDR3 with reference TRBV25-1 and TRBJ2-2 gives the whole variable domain EADIYQTPRYLVIGTGKKITLECSQTMGHDKMYWYQQDPGMELHLIHYSYGVNSTEKGDLSSESTVSRIRTEHFPLTLESARPSHTSQYLCASSGPGGHTGELFFGEGSRLTVL.